The rows below give T cell receptor beta chains drawn from one sample of a study of PD-L1 blockade in urothelial cancer. Some clones are missing from TCRdb's copy, which holds only in-frame ones; the method was immunoSEQ multiplex PCR. The sample has about 120,000 clones, around 89% seen once. The input for sequencing was PBMCs, taken around atezolizumab (anti-PD-L1) treatment. These receptor sequences come from a man aged 55-75 years with urothelial cancer. Each CDR3 is given with its conserved first and last residue. Clone size is given for some rows only: seen once, a few or many times, or a class if the clone is expanded.

size	V	J	CDR3
NA	TRBV7-8	TRBJ1-2	CASRPGTDRPPPYGYTF
NA	TRBV4-2	TRBJ2-7	CASSQMTGVPPYEQYF
NA	TRBV5-1	TRBJ2-7	CASSFSGEPYEQYF
NA	TRBV19	TRBJ2-1	CASSIVSGLGVFF
many	TRBV5-6	TRBJ1-2	CASSFPGIYGYTF
few	TRBV7-2	TRBJ1-5	CASSSGTGPGQPQHF
NA	TRBV19	TRBJ2-1	CASQRPGTGYNEQFF
NA	TRBV4-2	TRBJ2-7	CASSQDPILDRSLYEQYF
once	TRBV18	TRBJ1-1	CASSPGGNSYTEAFF
NA	TRBV7-3	TRBJ1-1	CASSKRQGAGTEAFF
NA	TRBV2	TRBJ2-3	CASRSRFGQGKFRDTQYF
NA	TRBV29-1	TRBJ2-5	CSVEQGGETQYF
NA	TRBV15	TRBJ2-7	CATSRDTSGNEQYF
few	TRBV19	TRBJ2-5	CASSMRAGGTQYF
NA	TRBV5-1	TRBJ2-3	CASRTSGASDTQYF
few	TRBV10-2	TRBJ2-1	CASSEERGGWNEQFF
NA	TRBV28	TRBJ2-6	CASIGRVSGANVLTF
NA	TRBV4-1	TRBJ1-1	CASSPITRTANTEAFF
NA	TRBV6-5	TRBJ2-3	CASGTRTASTDTQYF
NA	TRBV7-2	TRBJ1-3	CASSLPQGYLGNTIYF
NA	TRBV5-1	TRBJ2-1	CASSLGHSSYNEQFF
NA	TRBV27	TRBJ2-1	CASSYPDRAANEQFF
NA	TRBV11-2	TRBJ1-4	CASSSQGLGGEKLFF
NA	TRBV6-1	TRBJ2-5	CASRLQGIETQYF
NA	TRBV19	TRBJ1-1	CASNNRGGHTEAFF
few	TRBV7-2	TRBJ2-4	CASSSPGNIQYF
NA	TRBV4-1	TRBJ2-2	CASSQVGGGTGELFF
NA	TRBV7-3	TRBJ2-7	CASSRLEGVSYEQYF
NA	TRBV5-1	TRBJ1-4	CASRPLGVNEKLFF
NA	TRBV5-6	TRBJ1-5	CASSGPGFHSNQPQHF
once	TRBV4-1	TRBJ2-7	CASSHSPGAYEQYF
NA	TRBV4-3	TRBJ2-1	CASSQSGGADYNEQFF
NA	TRBV2	TRBJ1-6	CASSADREGSPLHF
NA	TRBV28	TRBJ1-2	CASSLSGYGAYGYTF
NA	TRBV2	TRBJ2-7	CAVHLPGYEQYF
NA	TRBV5-1	TRBJ1-1	CASSLDRERPRDTEAFF
NA	TRBV5-1	TRBJ2-7	CASSLFGTSGDSYEQYF
NA	TRBV2	TRBJ1-5	CASRDSNQPQHF
NA	TRBV7-9	TRBJ2-3	CASSLLKGFTDTQYF
once	TRBV28	TRBJ1-1	CASSSKNTEAFF
NA	TRBV5-1	TRBJ2-7	CASSRTSGYEQYF
NA	TRBV5-4	TRBJ2-1	CASSSQGNEQFF
NA	TRBV6-6	TRBJ2-3	CASLAGGPADTQYF
NA	TRBV10-3	TRBJ1-2	CAITDTLWGRSGYTF
few	TRBV10-1	TRBJ2-1	CAPRGSGASSYNEQFF
NA	TRBV6-5	TRBJ2-3	CASSYRSDGTDTQYF
NA	TRBV9	TRBJ2-2	CASSHRDRGPRGELFF
NA	TRBV10-3	TRBJ2-3	CAIKETSGGALDTQYF
NA	TRBV29-1	TRBJ2-7	CSITGTGRVYEQYF
once	TRBV27	TRBJ1-4	CASSHSGIANEKLFF
NA	TRBV5-1	TRBJ1-2	CASSLEVTVNYGYTF
NA	TRBV2	TRBJ2-1	CASSGGTTWFF
NA	TRBV7-9	TRBJ1-5	CASSPQGDQPQHF
NA	TRBV28	TRBJ2-3	CASSLPTGGADTQYF
NA	TRBV11-1	TRBJ2-2	CASSWDSKLFTGELFF